The T cell receptor (beta chain) described here comes from a study of T-cell reconstitution after alpha-beta-depleted transplantation in children. This clonotype has ten or more counts. What it binds is unknown. Study-wide findings and caveats: T-cell counts and diversity at one year following transplant were attributed mainly to newly produced T cells. Expanded graft clones, several hundred of them, were reportedly the source of alpha-beta T cells about two months after transplant. Recipient T cells and thymic progenitors that survived gave rise to the high TCRbeta diversity observed at day 60 in some patients.

Library preparation (for TCRbeta) was performed with unique molecular identifiers. TCRdb re-called the PCR reads through MiXCR, storing one row per CDR3 protein. The sample lists roughly 790,000 distinct CDR3 sequences; roughly 15% were seen once. The receptor was isolated from a male patient aged 10 to 17 who had a stem cell transplant for acute lymphoblastic leukemia, so the T cells may come from the graft donor. The material was PBMCs, mostly from graft donor cells, obtained 360 days after TCRalphabeta/CD19-depleted stem cell transplant.

The CDR3 loop is CASSLGTGGSYEQYF. The DNA for the CDR3 is TGCGCCAGCAGCTTGGGGACAGGGGGATCCTACGAGCAGTACTTC. The chain couples TRBV5-1 to TRBJ2-7; TRBD1 aligns across 10 bases. The germline gives CDR1 SGHRS, CDR2 YFSETQ. The CDR3 contains 15 residues. Trimming took 0 bases from V and 1 from J; bases not matched to a gene: 1.